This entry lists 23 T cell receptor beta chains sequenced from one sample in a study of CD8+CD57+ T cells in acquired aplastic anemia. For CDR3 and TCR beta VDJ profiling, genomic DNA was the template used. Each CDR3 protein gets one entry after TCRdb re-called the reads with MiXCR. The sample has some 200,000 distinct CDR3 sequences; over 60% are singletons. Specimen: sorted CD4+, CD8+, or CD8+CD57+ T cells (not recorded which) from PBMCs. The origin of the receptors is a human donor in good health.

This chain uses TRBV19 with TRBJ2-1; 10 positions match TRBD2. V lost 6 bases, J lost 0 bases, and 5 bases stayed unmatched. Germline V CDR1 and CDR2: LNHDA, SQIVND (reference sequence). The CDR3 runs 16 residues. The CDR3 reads CASSLAGVSSYNEQFF. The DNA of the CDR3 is TGTGCCAGTAGCCTAGCGGGGGTGAGCTCCTACAATGAGCAGTTCTTC.

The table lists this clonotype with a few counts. This CDR3 is CAIRGLALNSTDTQYF. The CDR3 region has the DNA TGTGCCATCAGGGGACTAGCTCTAAATAGCACAGATACGCAGTATTTT. The rearrangement uses TRBV10-3 and TRBJ2-3; 9 bases match TRBD2. The junction had 7 bases not matched to a gene; V was cut back by 6 bases and J by 0 bases. Germline V lookup: CDR1 ENHRY, CDR2 SYGVKD. The CDR3 has 16 residues.

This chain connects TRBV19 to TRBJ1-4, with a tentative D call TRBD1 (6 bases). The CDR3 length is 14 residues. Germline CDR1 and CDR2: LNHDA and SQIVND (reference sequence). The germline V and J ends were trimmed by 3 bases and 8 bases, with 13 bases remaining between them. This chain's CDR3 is CASSMGAEGEKLFF. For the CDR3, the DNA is TGTGCCAGTAGTATGGGGGCAGAGGGAGAAAAACTGTTTTTT.

The CDR3: CSARSPLTYEQYF. CDR3 sequence (DNA): TGCAGTGCTAGATCGCCCCTAACCTACGAGCAGTACTTC. The chain combines TRBV20-1 with TRBJ2-7, with D uncertain. Trimming pared 2 bases from V and 2 bases from J, leaving 10 bases between. CDR3 length: 13 residues. CDR1 and CDR2 (germline): DFQATT, SNEGSKA (reference sequence).

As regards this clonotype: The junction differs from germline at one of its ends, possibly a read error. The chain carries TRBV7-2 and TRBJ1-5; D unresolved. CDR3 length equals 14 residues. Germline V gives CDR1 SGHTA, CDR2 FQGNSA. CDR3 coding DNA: TGCGCCAGCAGCCAAGAAGGAGGCGATCAGCCCCAGCATTTT. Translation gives CASSQEGGDQPQHF. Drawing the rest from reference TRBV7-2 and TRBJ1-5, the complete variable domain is GAGVSQSPSNKVTEKGKDVELRCDPISGHTALYWYRQSLGQGLEFLIYFQGNSAPDKSGLPSDRFSAERTGGSVSTLTIQRTQQEDSAVYLCASSQEGGDQPQHFGDGTRLSIL.

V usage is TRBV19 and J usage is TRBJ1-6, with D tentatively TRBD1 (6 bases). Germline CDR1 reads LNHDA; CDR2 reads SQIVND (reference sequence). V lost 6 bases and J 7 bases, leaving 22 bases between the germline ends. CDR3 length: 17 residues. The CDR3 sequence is CASSHRTARMGNSPLHF. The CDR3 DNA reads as TGTGCCAGTAGCCACCGGACAGCCCGGATGGGGAATTCACCCCTCCACTTT.

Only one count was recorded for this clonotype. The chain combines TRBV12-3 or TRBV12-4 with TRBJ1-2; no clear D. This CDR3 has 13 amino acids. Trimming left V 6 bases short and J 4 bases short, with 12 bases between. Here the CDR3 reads CASSLREGYGYTF. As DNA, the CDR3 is TGTGCCAGCAGCCTAAGGGAAGGCTATGGCTACACCTTC.

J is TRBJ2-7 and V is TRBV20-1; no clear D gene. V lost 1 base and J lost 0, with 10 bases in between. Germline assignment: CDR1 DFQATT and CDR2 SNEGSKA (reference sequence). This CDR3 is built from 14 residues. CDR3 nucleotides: TGCAGTGCTAGAGCCCGGACCTCCTCCTACGAGCAGTACTTC. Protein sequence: CSARARTSSYEQYF.

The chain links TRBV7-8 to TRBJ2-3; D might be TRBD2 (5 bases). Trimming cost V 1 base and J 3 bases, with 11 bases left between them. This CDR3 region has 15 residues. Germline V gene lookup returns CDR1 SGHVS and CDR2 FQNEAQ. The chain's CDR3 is CASSLVQGGTDTQYF. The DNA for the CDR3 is TGTGCCAGCAGCTTAGTGCAAGGAGGTACAGATACGCAGTATTTT.

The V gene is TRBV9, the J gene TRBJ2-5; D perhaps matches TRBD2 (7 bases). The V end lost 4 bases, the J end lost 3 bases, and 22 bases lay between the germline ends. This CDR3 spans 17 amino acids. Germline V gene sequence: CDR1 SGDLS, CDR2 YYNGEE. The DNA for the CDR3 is TGTGCCAGCAGCCCCTCGACGGGGGGCGTTGGCAAAGAGACCCAGTACTTC. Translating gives CASSPSTGGVGKETQYF. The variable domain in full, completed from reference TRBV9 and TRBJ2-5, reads DSGVTQTPKHLITATGQRVTLRCSPRSGDLSVYWYQQSLDQGLQFLIQYYNGEERAKGNILERFSAQQFPDLHSELNLSSLELGDSALYFCASSPSTGGVGKETQYFGPGTRLLVL.

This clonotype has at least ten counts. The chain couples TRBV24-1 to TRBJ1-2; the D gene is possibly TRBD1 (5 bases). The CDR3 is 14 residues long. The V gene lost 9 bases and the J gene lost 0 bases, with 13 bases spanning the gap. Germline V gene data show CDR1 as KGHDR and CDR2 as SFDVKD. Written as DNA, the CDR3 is TGTGCCACCCAGACCAGGGATGCTAACTATGGCTACACCTTC. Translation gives CATQTRDANYGYTF.

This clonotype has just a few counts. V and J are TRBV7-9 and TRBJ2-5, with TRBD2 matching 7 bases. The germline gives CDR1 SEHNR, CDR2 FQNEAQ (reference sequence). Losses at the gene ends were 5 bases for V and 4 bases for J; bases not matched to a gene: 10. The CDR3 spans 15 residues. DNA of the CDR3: TGTGCCAGCAGCCCAAGCGGGACCTGGGGAGAGACCCAGTACTTC. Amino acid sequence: CASSPSGTWGETQYF.

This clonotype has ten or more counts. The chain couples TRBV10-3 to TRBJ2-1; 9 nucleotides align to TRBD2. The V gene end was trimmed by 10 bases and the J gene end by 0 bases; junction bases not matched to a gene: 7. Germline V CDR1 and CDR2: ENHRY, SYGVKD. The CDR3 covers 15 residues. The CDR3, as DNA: TGTGCCACAGTAGCGGGAGTGAGCTCCTACAATGAGCAGTTCTTC. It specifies CATVAGVSSYNEQFF.

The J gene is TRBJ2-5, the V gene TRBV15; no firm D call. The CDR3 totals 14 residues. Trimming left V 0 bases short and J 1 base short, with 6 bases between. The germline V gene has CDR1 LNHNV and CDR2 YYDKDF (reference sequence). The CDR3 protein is CATSRDNSQETQYF. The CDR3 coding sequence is TGTGCCACCAGCAGAGATAACAGCCAAGAGACCCAGTACTTC.

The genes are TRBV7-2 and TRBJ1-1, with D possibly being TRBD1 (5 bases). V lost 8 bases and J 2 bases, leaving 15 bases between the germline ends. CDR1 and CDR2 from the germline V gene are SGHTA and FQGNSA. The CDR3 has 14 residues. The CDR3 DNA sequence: TGTGCCAGCCGAGTGGGGGTAGGCAACACTGAAGCTTTCTTT. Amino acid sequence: CASRVGVGNTEAFF.

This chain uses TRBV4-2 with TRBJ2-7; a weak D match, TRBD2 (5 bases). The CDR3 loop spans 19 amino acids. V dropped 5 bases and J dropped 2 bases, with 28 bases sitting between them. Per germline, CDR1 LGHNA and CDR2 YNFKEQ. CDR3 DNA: TGTGCCAGCAGCGCGCTTTGGAGAGGGTTCGGACTCCACACCTACGAGCAGTACTTC. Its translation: CASSALWRGFGLHTYEQYF.

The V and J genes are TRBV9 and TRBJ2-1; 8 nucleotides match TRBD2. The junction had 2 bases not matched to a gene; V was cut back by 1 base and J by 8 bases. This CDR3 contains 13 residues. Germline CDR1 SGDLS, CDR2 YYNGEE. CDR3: CASSVSGGDEQFF. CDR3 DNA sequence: TGTGCCAGCAGCGTATCGGGAGGGGATGAGCAGTTCTTC.

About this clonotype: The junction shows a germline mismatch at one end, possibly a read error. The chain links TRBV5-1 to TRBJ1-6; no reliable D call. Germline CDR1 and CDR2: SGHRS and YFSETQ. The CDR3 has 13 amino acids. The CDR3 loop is CASSLGFNSPLHF. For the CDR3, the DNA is TGTGCCAGCAGCTTGGGGTTTAATTCACCCCTCCACTTT.

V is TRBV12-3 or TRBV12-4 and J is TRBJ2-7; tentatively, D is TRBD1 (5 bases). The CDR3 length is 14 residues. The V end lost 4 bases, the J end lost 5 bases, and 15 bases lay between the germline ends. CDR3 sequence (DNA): TGTGCCAGCAGTTACGACAGAGGTATCCACGAGCAGTACTTC. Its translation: CASSYDRGIHEQYF.

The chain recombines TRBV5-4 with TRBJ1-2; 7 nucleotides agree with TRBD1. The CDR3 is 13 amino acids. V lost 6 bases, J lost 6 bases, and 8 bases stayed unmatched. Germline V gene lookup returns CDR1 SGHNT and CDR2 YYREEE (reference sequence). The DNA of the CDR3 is TGTGCCAGCAAAAGACAGGGAGAGGATGGCTACACCTTC. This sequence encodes CASKRQGEDGYTF.

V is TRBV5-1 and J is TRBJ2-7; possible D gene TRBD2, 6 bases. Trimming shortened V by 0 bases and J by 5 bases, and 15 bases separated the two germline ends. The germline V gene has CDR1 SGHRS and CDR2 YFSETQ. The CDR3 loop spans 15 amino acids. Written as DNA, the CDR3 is TGCGCCAGCAGCTTGGGCGGGGACGGCGTGAACGAGCAGTACTTC. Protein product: CASSLGGDGVNEQYF.

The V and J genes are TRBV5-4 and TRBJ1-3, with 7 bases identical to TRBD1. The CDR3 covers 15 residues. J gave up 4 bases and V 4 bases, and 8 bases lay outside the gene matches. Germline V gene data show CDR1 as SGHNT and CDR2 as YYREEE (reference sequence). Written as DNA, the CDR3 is TGTGCCAGCAGCGCACAGGGGAGGGCAGGAAACACCATATATTTT. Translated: CASSAQGRAGNTIYF.

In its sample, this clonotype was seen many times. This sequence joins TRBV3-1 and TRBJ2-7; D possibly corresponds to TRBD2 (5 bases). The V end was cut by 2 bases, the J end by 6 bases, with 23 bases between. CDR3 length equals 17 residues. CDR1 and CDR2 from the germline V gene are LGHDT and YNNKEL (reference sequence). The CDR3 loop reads CASSQYGLRALMGEQYF. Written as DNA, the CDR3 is TGTGCCAGCAGCCAATACGGACTCAGAGCACTTATGGGCGAGCAGTACTTC.